Presented here are 9 T cell receptor beta chains from one specimen sequenced in a study of blood T cells in healthy people across ages. It was with a sample-barcoded 5' primer and a J-beta primer mix that a second PCR of roughly 6 to 11 cycles was run. One entry per CDR3 protein, called by TCRdb with MiXCR from the 5' RACE reads. Among about 680,000 distinct CDR3 sequences, over 45% were seen once, and the ten largest hold around a third. Sequencing was carried out using blood. The receptors here all came from a woman aged 60-75 years in good health.

This chain joins TRBV2 and TRBJ1-2; tentatively, D is TRBD1 (5 bases). Germline CDR1 and CDR2: SNHLY and FYNNEI. V was trimmed by 0 bases and J by 4 bases, leaving 9 bases between them. This CDR3 spans 14 amino acids. The CDR3 here is CASSEAWGLYGYTF. Here the CDR3 DNA reads TGTGCCAGCAGTGAAGCATGGGGCCTCTATGGCTACACCTTC.

In DNA, the CDR3 is TGTGCCAGCAGTTTCCACGGGACCCGAAATGGCTACACCTTC. The encoded protein is CASSFHGTRNGYTF. The chain joins TRBV28 to TRBJ1-2; D possibly corresponds to TRBD1 (5 bases). The germline gives CDR1 MDHEN, CDR2 SYDVKM. The V gene lost 3 bases and the J gene lost 6 bases, with 14 bases spanning the gap. The CDR3 runs 14 residues.

Many counts were recorded for this clonotype. The rearrangement uses TRBV5-1 and TRBJ2-3; 7 bases fit TRBD1. From germline, CDR1 is SGHRS and CDR2 YFSETQ. This CDR3 has 15 amino acids. J gave up 1 base and V 7 bases, and 9 bases lay outside the gene matches. The DNA of the CDR3 is TGCGCCAGCGCCCAGGGACAGCCGGGCACAGATACGCAGTATTTT. Translating it yields CASAQGQPGTDTQYF.

The V gene is TRBV3-1, the J gene TRBJ1-2, with 9 positions matching TRBD1. This CDR3 is 13 amino acids long. CDR1 LGHDT and CDR2 YNNKEL come from the germline V gene (reference sequence). Trimming cost V 1 base and J 8 bases; bases outside gene matches: 2. The DNA for the CDR3 is TGTGCCAGCAGCCAAGGGACAGGGGAAGGCTACACCTTC. It translates to CASSQGTGEGYTF. Full variable domain (outside the CDR3, taken from reference TRBV3-1 and TRBJ1-2): DTAVSQTPKYLVTQMGNDKSIKCEQNLGHDTMYWYKQDSKKFLKIMFSYNNKELIINETVPNRFSPKSPDKAHLNLHINSLELGDSAVYFCASSQGTGEGYTFGSGTRLTVV.

The chain employs TRBV9 and TRBJ2-1; no clear D. Trimming removed 0 bases at V and 6 bases at J, with 16 bases between. The germline CDR1 and CDR2 sequences are SGDLS and YYNGEE. CDR3 length: 16 amino acids. In nucleotides, the CDR3 is TGTGCCAGCAGCGTAGCGCCGATAGGCGGAAGCAATGAGCAGTTCTTC. Translating it yields CASSVAPIGGSNEQFF.

This clonotype showed up just a few times. The J gene is TRBJ2-1, the V gene TRBV5-1; 9 bases fit TRBD1. V lost 2 bases, J lost 8 bases, and 8 bases stayed unmatched. The CDR3 contains 15 residues. Germline V lookup: CDR1 SGHRS, CDR2 YFSETQ. The CDR3 DNA reads TGCGCCAGCAGCTTCCGGGACAGGGATCGCGATGAGCAGTTCTTC. The encoded protein is CASSFRDRDRDEQFF.

The rearrangement joins TRBV6-6 to TRBJ2-3; unclear D gene. The V gene's germline CDR1 is MNHNY and CDR2 SVGAGI (reference sequence). V lost 2 bases and J 3 bases, leaving 6 bases between the germline ends. CDR3 length equals 13 residues. CDR3 nucleotide sequence: TGTGCCAGCAGTTACCGCCCAACAGATACGCAGTATTTT. It specifies CASSYRPTDTQYF.

V is TRBV27 and J is TRBJ1-6, with D possibly matching TRBD1 (6 bases). This CDR3 comprises 13 residues. Per the germline V gene, CDR1 is MNHEY and CDR2 is SMNVEV (reference sequence). V was clipped by 6 bases and J by 7 bases, with 10 bases between them. The CDR3 region has the DNA TGTGCCAGCAGCACAGGGACCAATTCACCCCTCCACTTT. It codes for CASSTGTNSPLHF.

The chain employs TRBV5-1 and TRBJ2-1; 8 nucleotides align to TRBD1. V shed 4 bases and J 5 bases; nucleotides not matched to a gene: 5. The CDR3 is made up of 14 amino acids. Germline-derived CDR1 and CDR2 are SGHRS and YFSETQ. CDR3 nucleotides: TGCGCCAGCAGCCAGGGGGCGAGGGACAATGAGCAGTTCTTC. Protein product: CASSQGARDNEQFF.